A selection of T cell receptor beta chains follows, all from one sample in a study of tumor and adjacent non-tumor tissue in lung cancer. Via MiXCR, TCRdb re-called the multiplex PCR reads, giving one row per CDR3 protein. The table shows 69,000 or so distinct CDR3 sequences, with roughly 73% occurring only once. Sequenced input: lung tumor tissue. Every receptor here comes from a man aged 60 to 69 with non-small cell lung cancer. Both conserved end residues are part of each CDR3. D genes are given only for firm matches. Size is omitted from some rows. Given values are once, few, many or a class for expanded clones.

>TRBV6-6|TRBJ2-7|once|NA
TGTGCCAGCATGGAGGGGAAATACGAGCAGTACTTC
CASMEGKYEQYF
>TRBV6-1|TRBJ1-1|NA|NA
TGTGCCAGCAGTTTCGGTGGGGGGCACGATGTAGCTTTCTTT
CASSFGGGHDVAFF
>TRBV6-5|TRBJ2-1|NA|TRBD1
TGTGCCAGTGGCTACAGACAGGGCTCCTACAATGAGCAGTTCTTC
CASGYRQGSYNEQFF
>TRBV29-1|TRBJ2-3|NA|TRBD1
TGCAGCATCGGACAGGGCGGTGATACGCTGTATTTT
CSIGQGGDTLYF
>TRBV11-1|TRBJ2-2|NA|NA
TGTGCCAGCAGCTCCCCACAGGGCCCCGAGGAGCTGTTTTTT
CASSSPQGPEELFF
>TRBV30|TRBJ2-7|few|NA
TGTGCCTGGAGTGTTTCCCTGGGGAGCTCCTACGAGCAGTACTTC
CAWSVSLGSSYEQYF
>TRBV12-3/TRBV12-4|TRBJ2-1|once|TRBD2
TGTGCCAGCAGTTTCAAGACTAGCGATCGGAGTTACGGCGATGAGCAGTTCTTC
CASSFKTSDRSYGDEQFF
>TRBV6-1|TRBJ1-2|NA|NA
TGTAACAGCAGTGAAGGACTGTACTATGGCTACACCTTC
CNSSEGLYYGYTF
>TRBV11-2|TRBJ2-3|NA|TRBD2
TGTGCCAGCAGCTTATGTACTAGCGGCATAAATACGCAGTATTTT
CASSLCTSGINTQYF
>TRBV12-3/TRBV12-4|TRBJ1-2|NA|NA
TGTACCAGCAGTTTGTCAGGGAGAGATGGCTACAGCTTC
CTSSLSGRDGYSF
>TRBV5-4|TRBJ2-1|NA|NA
TGTGCAAGCAGCCGGCCTTCGGCTGAGCAGTTCTTC
CASSRPSAEQFF
>TRBV6-5|TRBJ2-6|NA|NA
TGTGCCAGCGTCCTGGGGGATGGCTCTGGGGCCAACGTCCTGACTTTC
CASVLGDGSGANVLTF
>TRBV25-1|TRBJ2-7|many|NA
TGTGCCAGCAGGGGCGGAGGGGACGTGCAGTACTTC
CASRGGGDVQYF
>TRBV24-1|TRBJ2-7|NA|NA
TGTGCCACCAATGTGAATGACTACGAGCAGTATTTC
CATNVNDYEQYF
>TRBV29-1|TRBJ2-7|NA|TRBD2
TGCAGCGTTGAAGAGCCCAGCGGGACGGCTTCCTACGAGCAGTACTTC
CSVEEPSGTASYEQYF
>TRBV29-1|TRBJ2-5|NA|NA
TGCGGCGTGGGGGCGGCTGCTCCTTGGACCCAGTACTTC
CGVGAAAPWTQYF
>TRBV5-4|TRBJ1-2|NA|NA
TGTACCTGCAGGCACGACCGGTCTAACTATGGCTACACCTTC
CTCRHDRSNYGYTF
>TRBV29-1|TRBJ2-4|NA|NA
TGCAGCGTTGAGCCGAAGGGTTGGGGGAACATTCTTTACTTC
CSVEPKGWGNILYF
>TRBV6-5|TRBJ2-1|NA|NA
TGTGCCAGTATATACGGCCGGGGGTCGGATGAGCAGTTCTTC
CASIYGRGSDEQFF
>TRBV6-1|TRBJ1-1|NA|NA
TGTGTCAGCAGTGAATGGGGGGTGCTGAACACTGAAGCTTTCTTT
CVSSEWGVLNTEAFF
>TRBV25-1|TRBJ2-5|many|TRBD1
TGTGCCAGCAGTGGACAGGGGGGGAGCTTAGAGACCCAGTACTTC
CASSGQGGSLETQYF
>TRBV6-5|TRBJ1-3|NA|NA
TGTGCCAGCATCGAAACCTCCCCGCGCTCCTCTGGAAACACCATATATTTC
CASIETSPRSSGNTIYF
>TRBV6-5|TRBJ1-2|NA|TRBD1
TGTGCCGGAAGTTACCCGGGACAGCGGGGCTACACCTTC
CAGSYPGQRGYTF
>TRBV6-5|TRBJ2-7|once|TRBD1
TGTGCCAGCAGGCCTGACAGGGGCCGAGAATTCTACGAGCAGTACTTT
CASRPDRGREFYEQYF
>TRBV28|TRBJ2-6|NA|TRBD1
TGTGCCAGCACCTGGACAGGGGGCTATATTGGGGCCAACATCCTGACTTTC
CASTWTGGYIGANILTF
>TRBV6-5|TRBJ1-5|many|NA
TGTGCCAGCAGACCGGGCCTACCCGTGGAGCCCCAGCATTTT
CASRPGLPVEPQHF
>TRBV20-1|TRBJ2-3|NA|NA
TGCAGTGCTTTTAATCAGACAGGTGATAGCAATCAGCCCCAGTATTTT
CSAFNQTGDSNQPQYF
>TRBV12-3/TRBV12-4|TRBJ2-1|NA|TRBD2
TGTGCTAGCAGTCCGATTCTAGCGGGAGGCTACAATGAGCAGTTCTTC
CASSPILAGGYNEQFF
>TRBV5-1|TRBJ2-1|NA|NA
TGCGCCAGCAGAAGGGACTCAAACCCCAATGAGCAGTTCTTC
CASRRDSNPNEQFF
>TRBV6-5|TRBJ1-5|NA|NA
TGTGCCAGCAGTTATTCGAGGGGTAATCAGCCCCGGCATTTT
CASSYSRGNQPRHF
>TRBV29-1|TRBJ2-1|NA|NA
TGCAGCGTTGACCCTTACGCCGGGAGTTCTGTCGAGCAGTCCTTC
CSVDPYAGSSVEQSF
>TRBV6-2/TRBV6-3|TRBJ2-7|NA|NA
TGTGCCAGCAGTTACGTTATTTTGAGAAGGGAGCAGTACTTC
CASSYVILRREQYF
>TRBV6-5|TRBJ1-2|NA|NA
TGTGCCAGCAGTCCACAGGGAGGTAACTCTGGCTACACCTTC
CASSPQGGNSGYTF